This T cell receptor (beta chain) was sequenced during a study of OX40 agonist ivuxolimab in advanced cancers. About the full investigation: Ivuxolimab was an agonistic, fully human IgG2 monoclonal antibody directed against OX40 (CD134), a costimulatory receptor. Of the approximately 54 patients in dose escalation, some 20 had hepatocellular carcinoma, approximately 15 had melanoma, 9 had renal cell carcinoma and 9 had head and neck cancer. Intravenous ivuxolimab was administered to patients every 2 weeks at six dose levels: 0.01, 0.1, 0.3, 1.5, 3 and 10 mg/kg. The purpose of peripheral TCRbeta sequencing was to test whether ivuxolimab changed TCR sequence diversity and led to clonal T-cell expansion. The paper reports the monotherapy dose-escalation portion (N of about 51 patients) of the phase I ivuxolimab trial. Partial responses were achieved by three dose-escalation patients, of whom one had hepatocellular carcinoma and two had cutaneous melanoma. The dose-escalation cohort was over 70% male with a mean age of about 60 years, ranging from roughly 20 to 80. Prior anti-PD-1, anti-PD-L1 or anti-CTLA-4 therapy was permitted, and checkpoint inhibitors had been received by under 50% of dose-escalation patients.

Genomic DNA was extracted from sorted cells for sequencing of the TCRbeta CDR3 region. The immunoSEQ Assay was used to sequence the TCRbeta CDR3 regions. Held by TCRdb, this immuneACCESS table contains in-frame sequences only and omits some clones. Under half of the omission traces to an unresolved V gene where checked; the cause of the rest is unknown. Recorded for this sample are tens of thousands of clones; 88% of them occurred a single time. The ten largest clones capture 0.45% to 0.6% of the sample. As for this clone: Its cognate antigen has yet to be identified. No clone much larger than this one lies a single base away; base qualities are absent.

Patients with a history of autoimmune disease or receiving systemic immunosuppression were excluded from the trial. Peripheral blood for TCR sequencing was collected from all dose cohorts at baseline, on cycle 4 day 1, and on cycle 7 day 1. The samples were drawn from a first-in-human, open-label, multicenter phase I dose-escalation trial of ivuxolimab. Adults with locally advanced or metastatic melanoma, renal cell, hepatocellular, or head and neck squamous cell carcinoma were enrolled in the trial. Before TCR sequencing, CD4+ T cells and CD8+ T cells from peripheral blood were sorted into separate populations. Taken from the germline V gene, the CDR1 and CDR2 loops are SGHTA and FQGNSA. The CDR3 runs 15 residues from the cysteine to the phenylalanine. The read is trimmed to its CDR3 DNA, 45 bases read in frame from base 1. Cut back by 0 bases and 2 bases, the V and J ends lie 9 bases apart. Study-wide findings and limitations: Partial responders in the 0.1-3.0 mg/kg groups had among the lowest normalized peripheral clonal expansion, especially among CD8+ T cells. Which antigens the clonally expanded peripheral T cells were specific for was not determined. Low levels of normalized T-cell clonal expansion were also seen in some patients who did not respond. At doses of 0.1 to 3.0 mg/kg, clonal expansion of both CD4+ and CD8+ T cells in blood was seen between baseline and week 6. After ivuxolimab, expanded clones were on average more numerous among CD8+ T cells than among CD4+ T cells.

Sequenced material: CD4+ or CD8+ T cells sorted from blood, taken in a trial of the OX40 agonist ivuxolimab. This receptor was identified in an adult with an advanced solid tumor such as melanoma, head and neck, liver or kidney cancer. The V and J segments used are TRBV7-2 and TRBJ2-3; a weak D assignment points to TRBD2 (5 bases agree). The CDR3 has the sequence CASSLAPSPTDTQYF. The base sequence is TGTGCCAGCAGCTTAGCCCCTAGCCCCACAGATACGCAGTATTTT.